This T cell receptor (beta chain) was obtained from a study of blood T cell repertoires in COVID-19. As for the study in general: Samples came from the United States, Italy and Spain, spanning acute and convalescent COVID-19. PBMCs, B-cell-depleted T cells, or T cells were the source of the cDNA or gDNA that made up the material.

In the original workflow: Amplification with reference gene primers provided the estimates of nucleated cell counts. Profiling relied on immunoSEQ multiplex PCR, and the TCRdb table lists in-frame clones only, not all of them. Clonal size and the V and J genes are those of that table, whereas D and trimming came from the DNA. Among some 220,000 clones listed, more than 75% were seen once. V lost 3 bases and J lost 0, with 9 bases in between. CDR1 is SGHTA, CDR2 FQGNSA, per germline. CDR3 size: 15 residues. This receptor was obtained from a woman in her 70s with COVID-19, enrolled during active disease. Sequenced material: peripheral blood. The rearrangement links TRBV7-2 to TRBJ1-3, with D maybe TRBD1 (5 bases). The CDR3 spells CASSFDRSSGNTIYF. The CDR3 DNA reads TGTGCCAGCAGCTTCGACAGAAGCTCTGGAAACACCATATATTTT.